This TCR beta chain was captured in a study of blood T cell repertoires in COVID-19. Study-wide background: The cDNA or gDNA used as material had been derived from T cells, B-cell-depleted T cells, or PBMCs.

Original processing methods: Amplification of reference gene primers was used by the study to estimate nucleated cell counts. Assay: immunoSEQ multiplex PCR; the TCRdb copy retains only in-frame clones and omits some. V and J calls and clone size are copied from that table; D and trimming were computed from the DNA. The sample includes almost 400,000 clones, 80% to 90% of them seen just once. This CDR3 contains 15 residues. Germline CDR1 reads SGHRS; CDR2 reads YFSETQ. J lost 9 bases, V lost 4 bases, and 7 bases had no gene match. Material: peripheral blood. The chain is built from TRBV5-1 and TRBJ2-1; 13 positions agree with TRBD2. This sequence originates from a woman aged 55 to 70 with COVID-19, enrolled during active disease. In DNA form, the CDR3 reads TGCGCCAGCAGCGTTACTAGCGGGGGGGCCCTTGAGCAGTTCTTC. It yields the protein CASSVTSGGALEQFF. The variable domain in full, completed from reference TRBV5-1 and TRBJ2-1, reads KAGVTQTPRYLIKTRGQQVTLSCSPISGHRSVSWYQQTPGQGLQFLFEYFSETQRNKGNFPGRFSGRQFSNSRSEMNVSTLELGDSALYLCASSVTSGGALEQFFGPGTRLTVL.